Shown below are 32 T cell receptor beta chains from a single sample sequenced in a study of T cell responses to AZD1222 COVID-19 vaccine. Libraries were prepared by immunoSEQ multiplex PCR; TCRdb keeps only in-frame clonotypes and omits some of them. The sample gives 150,000 to 200,000 clones, about 90% of which show up once; about 6% is in the top ten. This specimen was peripheral blood, taken 28 days after the second AZD1222 dose. These receptors all stem from an adult who received the AZD1222 COVID-19 vaccine.

The chain is built from TRBV5-6 and TRBJ1-2; weak D call: TRBD1 (6 bases). Germline V gives CDR1 SGHDT, CDR2 YYEEEE. The CDR3 consists of 13 residues. V shed 2 bases and J shed 4 bases, with 9 bases lying between them. CDR3 sequence (DNA): TGTGCCAGCAGCTTACAGGGTTTCTATGGCTACACCTTC. Its translation is CASSLQGFYGYTF.

The chain uses TRBV12-3 or TRBV12-4 and TRBJ1-6, with unresolved D. V lost 6 bases and J 9 bases, leaving 9 bases between the germline ends. This CDR3 contains 12 residues. CDR3 amino acids: CASSERASPLHF. CDR3 nucleotides: TGTGCCAGCAGCGAACGGGCTTCACCCCTCCACTTT.

The CDR3 nucleotides read TGTGCCAGCAGTTTATACAGTTACACAGATACGCAGTATTTT. Protein sequence: CASSLYSYTDTQYF. J is TRBJ2-3 and V is TRBV27, with D uncertain. The CDR3 length is 14 residues. Looked up from germline, CDR1 is MNHEY and CDR2 is SMNVEV (reference sequence). V lost 1 base to trimming and J lost 2 bases, with 7 bases between them.

This sequence joins TRBV6-5 and TRBJ2-1; 9 bases are shared with TRBD2. The V segment lost 6 bases and the J segment 2 bases; nucleotides outside the gene matches: 5. This CDR3 contains 15 residues. Germline V gene lookup returns CDR1 MNHEY and CDR2 SVGAGI. CDR3 region: CASSLTSGTYNEQFF. CDR3 DNA sequence: TGTGCCAGCAGCCTGACTAGCGGAACCTACAATGAGCAGTTCTTC.

The chain has TRBV11-3 and TRBJ2-7; 8 bases map to TRBD1. Germline CDR1 is SGHNT and CDR2 is YENEEA. The CDR3 is 16 residues long. With V trimmed by 5 bases and J by 3 bases, 12 bases remained unmatched. The CDR3 protein is CASSQGAGRRGYEQYF. DNA for the CDR3: TGTGCCAGCAGCCAGGGGGCAGGCCGCAGGGGCTACGAGCAGTACTTC.

This sequence joins TRBV5-1 and TRBJ2-7, with D hard to call. CDR3 length: 13 residues. Between the trimmed V and J ends, which lost 0 bases and 3 bases, there was a span of 7 bases. The germline V gene has CDR1 SGHRS and CDR2 YFSETQ. The CDR3 DNA follows: TGCGCCAGCAGCTTGGATACAATCTACGAGCAGTACTTC. Residues: CASSLDTIYEQYF.

This clone was seen only once. The rearrangement joins TRBV4-3 to TRBJ1-4; 10 bases fit TRBD1. CDR3 size: 16 residues. Trimming cost V 5 bases and J 4 bases; bases outside gene matches: 7. The germline V gene has CDR1 LGHNA and CDR2 YSLEER. CDR3 in amino acids: CASSKFGQGVNEKLFF. In DNA form, the CDR3 reads TGCGCCAGCAGCAAATTCGGACAGGGGGTTAATGAAAAACTGTTTTTT.

The CDR3 DNA is TGTGCCAGCGCCCTATCAGGAAACACCATATATTTT. As protein: CASALSGNTIYF. The chain uses TRBV3-1 (or the pseudogene TRBV3-2) and TRBJ1-3; no clear D. Looked up from germline, CDR1 is LGHDT and CDR2 is YNNKEL (reference sequence). The V and J ends lost 8 bases and 4 bases respectively, with 9 bases between them. This CDR3 spans 12 amino acids.

In nucleotides, the CDR3 is TGTGCCAGCAGCAGACAGGGGGCAGGCGAGCAGTACTTC. It yields the protein CASSRQGAGEQYF. The chain couples TRBV28 to TRBJ2-7, with 10 bases identical to TRBD1. Germline assignment: CDR1 MDHEN and CDR2 SYDVKM. There are 13 residues in the CDR3. The J segment lost 6 bases and the V segment lost 6 bases, leaving 5 bases of the junction unmatched.

The chain is built from TRBV30 and TRBJ1-2; 9 nucleotides agree with TRBD1. After removal of 0 bases from V and 5 bases from J, the junction contained 7 bases not matched to a gene. From germline, CDR1 is GTSNPN and CDR2 SVGIG (reference sequence). This CDR3 contains 15 residues. The CDR3: CAWSVLGTGRYGYTF. The CDR3 region has the DNA TGTGCCTGGAGTGTACTAGGGACAGGGAGGTATGGCTACACCTTC.

The chain recombines TRBV2 with TRBJ1-2, with 9 bases aligning to TRBD1. The CDR3 runs to 14 residues. The V segment lost 7 bases and the J segment 6 bases; nucleotides outside the gene matches: 9. Looked up from germline, CDR1 is SNHLY and CDR2 is FYNNEI. The DNA for the CDR3 is TGTGCCAGCACACAGGGGGCGCAGTGGAATGGCTACACCTTC. It yields the protein CASTQGAQWNGYTF.

V is TRBV6-6 and J is TRBJ2-3; tentatively, D is TRBD1 or TRBD2 (5 bases each). V was pared by 5 bases and J by 0 bases, with 15 bases between. Germline V CDR1 and CDR2: MNHNY, SVGAGI (reference sequence). The CDR3 length is 16 residues. The CDR3 loop is CASSNPGTISTDTQYF. The CDR3 DNA reads as TGTGCCAGCAGTAATCCCGGGACGATTAGCACAGATACGCAGTATTTT.

V is TRBV1 and J is TRBJ2-7; TRBD2 is the table's D call and was not checked against the DNA. TRBV1 is labeled a pseudogene. CDR3 length: 15 amino acids. The chain's CDR3 is CTSSQAGTRTYEQYF. The CDR3 nucleotides are TGCACCAGCAGCCAAGCCGGGACTAGGACCTACGAGCAGTACTTC.

The CDR3 DNA reads TGTGCCACCAGTGCACGACAGGGGGACTACGAGCAGTACTTC. It encodes CATSARQGDYEQYF. The chain combines TRBV24-1 with TRBJ2-7, with 9 bases that match TRBD1. The germline CDR1 and CDR2 sequences are KGHDR and SFDVKD. The CDR3 has 14 residues. Trimming took 5 bases from V and 3 from J; bases not matched to a gene: 4.

The gene calls are TRBV11-2 and TRBJ2-7; 11 positions match TRBD1. Trimming at V came to 4 bases and at J to 6 bases, leaving 5 bases not matched to a gene. The CDR3 is 14 amino acids. Germline V gives CDR1 SGHAT, CDR2 FQNNGV. CDR3 amino acids: CASSSWDRGAEQYF. In DNA, the CDR3 is TGTGCCAGCAGCTCATGGGACAGGGGGGCCGAGCAGTACTTC. Together with reference TRBV11-2 and TRBJ2-7, the CDR3 gives the full variable domain: EAGVAQSPRYKIIEKRQSVAFWCNPISGHATLYWYQQILGQGPKLLIQFQNNGVVDDSQLPKDRFSAERLKGVDSTLKIQPAKLEDSAVYLCASSSWDRGAEQYFGPGTRLTVT.

This chain links TRBV4-3 with TRBJ2-1, with D tentatively TRBD2 (5 bases). Trimming took 5 bases from V and 3 from J, leaving 17 bases between them. Per the germline V gene, CDR1 is LGHNA and CDR2 is YSLEER. The CDR3 runs 16 residues. The CDR3 DNA reads as TGCGCCAGCAGCGCAGGCCAACCGGGGTTCTACAATGAGCAGTTCTTC. It codes for CASSAGQPGFYNEQFF.

The chain uses TRBV7-9 and TRBJ2-2; TRBD2 aligns across 12 bases. The CDR3 runs to 15 residues. Trimming cost V 5 bases and J 4 bases; bases outside gene matches: 2. Germline V gene data show CDR1 as SEHNR and CDR2 as FQNEAQ (reference sequence). The CDR3 spells CASSQTSGSTGELFF. The CDR3 nucleotides read TGTGCCAGCAGCCAGACTAGCGGGAGCACCGGGGAGCTGTTTTTT.

V is TRBV19 and J is TRBJ1-5; a possible D gene is TRBD1 (5 bases). The V gene's germline CDR1 is LNHDA and CDR2 SQIVND (reference sequence). The V and J ends lost 5 bases and 9 bases respectively, with 20 bases between them. The CDR3 totals 15 residues. CDR3 bases: TGTGCCAGTAGTGGGGGTAAGGCGGTGTGGACGCCCCAGCATTTT. This encodes CASSGGKAVWTPQHF.

The gene calls are TRBV7-2 and TRBJ2-3; TRBD2 aligns across 9 bases. The germline gives CDR1 SGHTA, CDR2 FQGNSA. The CDR3 spans 15 residues. V was pared by 1 base and J by 4 bases, with 3 bases of the junction left unmatched. The CDR3 spells CASSLGGGASDTQYF. CDR3 DNA sequence: TGTGCCAGCAGCTTAGGCGGGGGGGCCTCAGATACGCAGTATTTT.

This chain joins TRBV6-2 or TRBV6-3 and TRBJ2-7, with 9 bases that match TRBD1. CDR1 is MNHEY and CDR2 is SVGEGT in the germline V gene. The CDR3 sequence is 15 residues long. The junction had 4 bases not matched to a gene; V was cut back by 0 bases and J by 4 bases. CDR3 nucleotide sequence: TGTGCCAGCAGTTACTCGACAGGGGGGTCGTACGAGCAGTACTTC. Its protein product is CASSYSTGGSYEQYF.

This clone was observed a few times. The chain carries TRBV6-5 and TRBJ1-2, with D unresolved. With 0 bases removed from V and 6 bases from J, the gap between germline ends came to 14 bases. Germline CDR1 is MNHEY and CDR2 is SVGAGI. CDR3 length: 15 residues. The CDR3 loop reads CASSYSGRAADGYTF. CDR3 nucleotides: TGTGCCAGCAGTTACTCCGGACGGGCAGCGGATGGCTACACCTTC.

The chain couples TRBV3-1 (or the pseudogene TRBV3-2) to TRBJ2-7, with 12 nucleotides matching TRBD2. The CDR3 consists of 16 residues. V shed 4 bases, J shed 6 bases, and the junction held 10 bases outside the gene matches. The germline CDR1 and CDR2 sequences are LGHDT and YNNKEL (reference sequence). The CDR3 is CASSPLTSGRPPEQYF. The CDR3 DNA sequence: TGTGCCAGCAGCCCGTTAACTAGCGGGAGGCCCCCCGAGCAGTACTTC.

This sequence joins TRBV10-2 and TRBJ2-1; D possibly corresponds to TRBD2 (5 bases). V lost 7 bases and J 8 bases, leaving 15 bases between the germline ends. Germline CDR1 WSHSY, CDR2 SAAADI. CDR3 length equals 13 residues. CDR3 residues: CASIGTGVYEQFF. In DNA form, the CDR3 reads TGCGCCAGCATTGGTACCGGGGTGTATGAGCAGTTCTTC.

This chain connects TRBV9 to TRBJ1-6; TRBD1 is a possible D gene (5 bases). Germline V gene sequence: CDR1 SGDLS, CDR2 YYNGEE. The CDR3 sequence is 14 residues long. Trimming pared 3 bases from V and 10 bases from J, leaving 14 bases between. CDR3 residues: CASSGFRGGSPLHF. CDR3 coding DNA: TGTGCCAGCAGCGGCTTTAGGGGTGGATCACCCCTCCACTTT.

This clone was picked up a small number of times. The rearrangement uses TRBV12-3 or TRBV12-4 and TRBJ1-1; TRBD1 might be the D (6 bases). The CDR3 runs 13 residues. V was clipped by 7 bases and J by 7 bases, with 16 bases between them. Written as DNA, the CDR3 is TGTGCCAGCACCCCGACAGGCAACCTTGAAGCTTTCTTT. Translated: CASTPTGNLEAFF.

The chain links TRBV29-1 to TRBJ2-2; 8 bases are shared with TRBD1. CDR1 and CDR2 (germline): SQVTM, ANQGSEA. The CDR3 length is 15 residues. V dropped 7 bases and J dropped 0; count of bases not matched to a gene: 7. The CDR3 spells CSARQGLANTGELFF. Here the CDR3 DNA reads TGCAGCGCTCGACAGGGGTTAGCGAACACCGGGGAGCTGTTTTTT.

The gene calls are TRBV5-1 and TRBJ1-5; a possible D gene is TRBD1 (5 bases). CDR1 and CDR2 from the germline V gene are SGHRS and YFSETQ. Trimming pared 0 bases from V and 12 bases from J, leaving 16 bases between. CDR3 length equals 14 residues. The CDR3 here is CASSLEGAQESQHF. CDR3 nucleotides: TGCGCCAGCAGCTTGGAAGGAGCACAGGAGAGCCAGCATTTT.

The CDR3: CASRPLQWGYGYTF. CDR3 nucleotides: TGTGCCAGTAGGCCTTTGCAATGGGGCTATGGCTACACCTTC. The V gene is TRBV19, the J gene TRBJ1-2; D not resolved. The CDR3 is made up of 14 amino acids. Germline lookup yields CDR1 LNHDA and CDR2 SQIVND (reference sequence). V was trimmed by 6 bases and J by 4 bases, leaving 15 bases between them.

V gene TRBV5-1 combines with J gene TRBJ2-7; 10 nucleotides agree with TRBD2. The CDR3 is 14 amino acids. Trimming cost V 5 bases and J 2 bases; bases outside gene matches: 4. Germline V gene lookup returns CDR1 SGHRS and CDR2 YFSETQ. The CDR3: CASRWTSGTYEQYF. The CDR3 DNA is TGCGCCAGCAGATGGACTAGCGGTACCTACGAGCAGTACTTC. The full variable domain, rest sourced from reference TRBV5-1 and TRBJ2-7, is KAGVTQTPRYLIKTRGQQVTLSCSPISGHRSVSWYQQTPGQGLQFLFEYFSETQRNKGNFPGRFSGRQFSNSRSEMNVSTLELGDSALYLCASRWTSGTYEQYFGPGTRLTVT.

The rearrangement uses TRBV19 and TRBJ2-1, with 7 bases lining up with TRBD2. The V and J ends lost 2 bases and 8 bases, in that order; junction bases with no gene match: 0. CDR3 length: 12 residues. The germline V gene has CDR1 LNHDA and CDR2 SQIVND (reference sequence). CDR3 nucleotide sequence: TGTGCCAGTAGTATACGGGGGGATGAGCAGTTCTTC. It specifies CASSIRGDEQFF.

The chain couples TRBV2 to TRBJ1-5; 7 nucleotides line up with TRBD1. V lost 3 bases to trimming and J lost 4 bases; unmatched junction nucleotides: 3. The germline V gene encodes CDR1 SNHLY and CDR2 FYNNEI. The CDR3 length is 14 residues. The CDR3 bases are TGTGCCAGCAGTGACAAGGGGGCGAATCAGCCCCAGCATTTT. Its protein is CASSDKGANQPQHF.

This rearrangement joins TRBV5-6 to TRBJ1-4; D ambiguous. This CDR3 has 16 residues. CDR1 is SGHDT and CDR2 is YYEEEE in the germline V gene. The V and J ends lost 4 bases and 0 bases respectively, with 13 bases between them. The CDR3 sequence: CASSAVLLTTNEKLFF. CDR3 DNA: TGTGCCAGCAGCGCAGTGTTACTGACAACTAATGAAAAACTGTTTTTT.